This T cell receptor (beta chain) was captured in a study of T cells in Graves' hyperthyroidism and ophthalmopathy. TCR beta CDR3 region amplification was performed from RNA transcripts. The study used the HTBI primer set for a first-round RT-PCR of the TCR CDR3. Each CDR3 protein gets one entry after TCRdb re-called the multiplex PCR reads with MiXCR. The sample lists under 700,000 distinct CDR3 sequences; approximately 44% were seen once. CDR3 length: 14 amino acids. Germline V CDR1 and CDR2: LNHDA, SQIVND (reference sequence). V was cut by 5 bases and J by 2 bases, with 12 bases left in between. The V gene is TRBV19, the J gene TRBJ1-2; D is unresolved. Material for sequencing was peripheral blood or thyroid tissue (not recorded which). The source of this sequence is a woman between 18 and 29 years old with Graves' hyperthyroidism. The CDR3 loop is CASSSGLGNYGYTF. In DNA, the CDR3 is TGTGCCAGTAGTTCCGGACTGGGGAACTATGGCTACACCTTC.